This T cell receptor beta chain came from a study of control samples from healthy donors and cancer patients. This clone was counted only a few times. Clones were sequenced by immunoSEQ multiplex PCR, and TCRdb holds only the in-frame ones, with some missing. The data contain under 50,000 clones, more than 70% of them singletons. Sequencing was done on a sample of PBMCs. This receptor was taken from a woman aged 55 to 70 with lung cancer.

CDR3 amino acids: CASSSSLNTIYF. The DNA of the CDR3 is TGTGCCAGCAGTTCCTCCCTAAACACCATATATTTT. The genes are TRBV27 and TRBJ1-3, with no clear D. CDR1 and CDR2 from the germline V gene are MNHEY and SMNVEV (reference sequence). This CDR3 has 12 amino acids. Trimming removed 4 bases from V and 6 bases from J, with 7 bases in between.